Listed below are T cell receptor beta chains from one sample, sequenced in a study of cytomegalovirus exposure and HLA in healthy donors. This table comes from immunoSEQ multiplex PCR, and its TCRdb copy is limited to in-frame clones, with some not included. Among approximately 89,000 clones listed, 70% to 85% were seen once. Sequenced input: PBMCs. The receptors were gathered from a human donor in good health. Each CDR3 is given with its conserved first and last residue. The D gene is left open where the match is weak. Size values are once, few and many counts, or a class for expanded clones, and some rows have none.

D: TRBD1
size: .
J: TRBJ2-1
V: TRBV29-1
DNA: TGCAGCGTTGTTTCCCGGGACAGCAATGAGCAGTTCTTC
CDR3: CSVVSRDSNEQFF

D: TRBD1
size: .
J: TRBJ2-6
V: TRBV29-1
DNA: TGCAGCGCCCCAGCCGGGACAGCCTCTGGGTCCAACGTCCTGACTTTC
CDR3: CSAPAGTASGSNVLTF

D: .
size: .
J: TRBJ1-3
V: TRBV15
DNA: TGTGCCACCAGCAGAGATCGGTCCTCTGGAAACACCATATATTTT
CDR3: CATSRDRSSGNTIYF

D: .
size: once
J: TRBJ2-2
V: TRBV11-3
DNA: TGTGCCAGCAGTGCCGGTCGGGGAACGGAACGTCTTTCCCACACCGGGGAGCTGTTTTTT
CDR3: CASSAGRGTERLSHTGELFF

D: .
size: .
J: TRBJ1-6
V: TRBV27
DNA: TGTGCCAGCAGTTTCCGGGTTGGAGGTAATAATTCACCCCTCCACTTT
CDR3: CASSFRVGGNNSPLHF

D: TRBD1
size: .
J: TRBJ2-1
V: TRBV11-3
DNA: TGTGCCAGCAGCTTCGGACAGGGATTAACGGACAATGAGCAGTTCTTC
CDR3: CASSFGQGLTDNEQFF

D: TRBD1
size: .
J: TRBJ2-1
V: TRBV28
DNA: TGTGCCAGCACCCACCAGGGGACAGGGGGACACGCCCGGCTGTATGAGCAGTTCTTC
CDR3: CASTHQGTGGHARLYEQFF

D: .
size: .
J: TRBJ1-6
V: TRBV30
DNA: TGTGCCTGGAGCGGACGCGGGGGGAATTCACCCCTCCACTTT
CDR3: CAWSGRGGNSPLHF

D: .
size: .
J: TRBJ1-5
V: TRBV28
DNA: TGTGCCAGCAGTTTAAGTGGCGGGACCGGTCAGCCCCAGCATTTT
CDR3: CASSLSGGTGQPQHF

D: TRBD2
size: .
J: TRBJ2-3
V: TRBV9
DNA: TGTGCCAGCAGCGAATGGGGGGGTAAGACAGATACGCAGTATTTT
CDR3: CASSEWGGKTDTQYF

D: .
size: .
J: TRBJ1-5
V: TRBV4-1
DNA: TGCGCCAGCAGCCAAGGGAATGGGGGCCGGCAGCCCCAGCATTTT
CDR3: CASSQGNGGRQPQHF

D: TRBD2
size: .
J: TRBJ2-7
V: TRBV6-1
DNA: TGTGCCAGCAGTGCCCGGGAGGGCCAGTACGAGCAGTACTTC
CDR3: CASSAREGQYEQYF

D: .
size: .
J: TRBJ2-5
V: TRBV5-1
DNA: TGCGCCAGCAGCTTGGGGATGGGCTTCCAAGAGACCCAGTACTTC
CDR3: CASSLGMGFQETQYF

D: TRBD1
size: once
J: TRBJ2-7
V: TRBV4-3
DNA: TGCGCCAGCAGCCAAGCCCACTCTGGGACAGGGACAACATACGAGCAGTACTTC
CDR3: CASSQAHSGTGTTYEQYF

D: .
size: .
J: TRBJ2-6
V: TRBV9
DNA: TGTGCCAGCAGCGACACAGGGAGTGGGGCCAACGTCCTGACTTTC
CDR3: CASSDTGSGANVLTF

D: TRBD2
size: .
J: TRBJ2-7
V: TRBV6-4
DNA: TGTGCCAGCAGTCCCACAACTAGCGGGGTCTGCGAGCAGTACTTC
CDR3: CASSPTTSGVCEQYF

D: .
size: once
J: TRBJ2-6
V: TRBV7-8
DNA: TGTGCCAGCAGCTTAGGTGAGCGGTCGGCCTCTGGGGCCAACGTCCTGACTTTC
CDR3: CASSLGERSASGANVLTF

D: .
size: .
J: TRBJ1-4
V: TRBV9
DNA: TGTGCCAGCAGCGTATGGGGGGCAACTAATGAAAAACTGTTTTTT
CDR3: CASSVWGATNEKLFF

D: TRBD1
size: .
J: TRBJ1-2
V: TRBV25-1
DNA: TGTGCCAGCAGTGAACCCTACAGGGGCGGCTATGGCTACACCTTC
CDR3: CASSEPYRGGYGYTF

D: .
size: .
J: TRBJ1-4
V: TRBV7-9
DNA: TGTGCCAGCAGCGGCGGAGGCCGGGCAGGCGAAAAACTGTTTTTT
CDR3: CASSGGGRAGEKLFF

D: TRBD1
size: .
J: TRBJ2-1
V: TRBV7-6
DNA: TGTGCCAGCAGCTTTGGCCGGACAGGGGGCAAGAATGAGCAGTTCTTC
CDR3: CASSFGRTGGKNEQFF

D: TRBD1
size: .
J: TRBJ2-7
V: TRBV11-3
DNA: TGTGCCAGCCGATTGGGACAGCCCTACGAGCAGTACTTC
CDR3: CASRLGQPYEQYF

D: .
size: once
J: TRBJ1-2
V: TRBV27
DNA: TGTGCCAGCAGCCCGCAGGGGAACTATGGCTACACCTTC
CDR3: CASSPQGNYGYTF

D: .
size: .
J: TRBJ1-2
V: TRBV28
DNA: TGTGCCAGCAGTTTAATTAACCCCAGGGGCTACACCTTC
CDR3: CASSLINPRGYTF

D: TRBD2
size: .
J: TRBJ2-5
V: TRBV27
DNA: TGTGCCAGCAGTCCGGGACTAGCGGCAGGGACCCAGTACTTC
CDR3: CASSPGLAAGTQYF

D: .
size: .
J: TRBJ2-3
V: TRBV7-2
DNA: TGTGCCAGCAGCTTAGATCCTAGTCGGGCAGATACGCAGTATTTT
CDR3: CASSLDPSRADTQYF

D: .
size: .
J: TRBJ2-1
V: TRBV5-8
DNA: TGTGCCAGCAGCTTCGAAGCAGGCAATGAGCAGTTCTTC
CDR3: CASSFEAGNEQFF

D: TRBD1
size: .
J: TRBJ2-2
V: TRBV7-6
DNA: TGTGCCAGCAGCTTTAGCAGGGGGACCGGGGAGCTGTTTTTT
CDR3: CASSFSRGTGELFF

D: TRBD1
size: .
J: TRBJ1-1
V: TRBV11-3
DNA: TGTGCCAGCAGCTTGGCGGGACAGACCACTGAAGCTTTCTTT
CDR3: CASSLAGQTTEAFF

D: .
size: .
J: TRBJ1-5
V: TRBV1
DNA: TGCACCATCCCGGGACAGTTGGGTCAGCCCCAGCATTTT
CDR3: CTIPGQLGQPQHF

D: TRBD1
size: .
J: TRBJ1-1
V: TRBV7-8
DNA: TGTGCCAGCACCCCAGGGGGCGCCGGAAAAGCTTTCTTT
CDR3: CASTPGGAGKAFF

D: .
size: .
J: TRBJ2-1
V: TRBV5-1
DNA: TGCGCCAGCGCTCAGGGCTCCTACAATGAGCAGTTCTTC
CDR3: CASAQGSYNEQFF

D: .
size: .
J: TRBJ1-2
V: TRBV11-2
DNA: TGTGCCAGCAGCCAGGACGGCAGGGTGGGGTCTGGCTACACCTTC
CDR3: CASSQDGRVGSGYTF

D: TRBD2
size: .
J: TRBJ2-1
V: TRBV11-3
DNA: TGTGCCAGCAGCTTAGAAGCGGGGAGGGACAATGAGCAGTTCTTC
CDR3: CASSLEAGRDNEQFF

D: .
size: .
J: TRBJ2-1
V: TRBV5-6
DNA: TGTGCCAGCAGCTACAGGGTCAATGAGCAGTTCTTC
CDR3: CASSYRVNEQFF

D: TRBD2
size: .
J: TRBJ2-5
V: TRBV7-3
DNA: TGTGCCAGCAGCTTAGGGACTAGCGGGGGGGCGAAACAAGAGACCCAGTACTTC
CDR3: CASSLGTSGGAKQETQYF